This passage covers 11 T cell receptor beta chains from one sample sequenced in a study of Graves' ophthalmopathy and Graves' hyperthyroidism. RNA transcripts were the source from which TCR beta CDR3 regions were amplified. HTBI-primed first-round RT-PCR preceded second-round multiplex PCR. MiXCR, applied by TCRdb to the multiplex PCR reads, yields one record per CDR3 protein. In the table there are some 350,000 distinct CDR3 sequences, 17% of which are singletons. Sequenced: peripheral blood. The receptors originated from an adult woman with stable Graves' hyperthyroidism.

Of note for this clonotype: This may stem from a read error, because a much larger clone lies one nucleotide away. The chain has TRBV20-1 and TRBJ2-7; D might be TRBD1 (6 bases). The CDR3 has 15 amino acids. CDR1 DFQATT and CDR2 SNEGSKA come from the germline V gene (reference sequence). The CDR3 nucleotides are TGCAGTGCTAGAGATACCGGGACACCTAATTACGAGAAGTACTTC. Its protein product is CSARDTGTPNYEKYF.

This clonotype was found many times. The chain recombines TRBV30 with TRBJ2-7; D might be TRBD1 (5 bases). V lost 0 bases to trimming and J lost 7 bases, with 16 bases between them. This CDR3 is 14 amino acids long. From germline, CDR1 is GTSNPN and CDR2 SVGIG (reference sequence). The CDR3: CAWSVRRAQGEQYF. CDR3 sequence (DNA): TGTGCCTGGAGTGTACGCAGGGCCCAGGGAGAGCAGTACTTC.

This clonotype was detected many times. The J gene is TRBJ2-7, the V gene TRBV11-2; 8 nucleotides align to TRBD1. Looked up from germline, CDR1 is SGHAT and CDR2 is FQNNGV. V was clipped by 1 base and J by 4 bases; unmatched bases: 3. The CDR3 extends over 14 amino acids. The chain's CDR3 is CASSLARGRYEQYF. The DNA for the CDR3 is TGTGCCAGCAGCTTAGCCAGGGGGCGGTACGAGCAGTACTTC.

In this sample, this clonotype turned up a few times. J is TRBJ1-5 and V is TRBV27; TRBD1 aligns across 8 bases. Trimming removed 5 bases from V and 3 bases from J; junction bases left unmatched: 9. CDR3 length equals 16 residues. The germline gives CDR1 MNHEY, CDR2 SMNVEV (reference sequence). CDR3 nucleotide sequence: TGTGCCAGCAGTCCCCGACAGGGGAACTTCAATCAGCCCCAGCATTTT. Translating it yields CASSPRQGNFNQPQHF.

This clonotype was recorded at least ten times. The CDR3 DNA follows: TGTGCCAGCAGCTTAGTGTACCAGGGCGGGCATGGCTACACCTTC. It translates to CASSLVYQGGHGYTF. The V call is TRBV7-9, the J call TRBJ1-2; D possibly corresponds to TRBD1 (5 bases). The V gene's germline CDR1 is SEHNR and CDR2 FQNEAQ (reference sequence). This CDR3 comprises 15 residues. Trimming left V 1 base short and J 6 bases short, with 15 bases between.

This clonotype has a handful of counts. With a much larger clone just one base away, this may be a read error. Since no conserved phenylalanine or tryptophan closes the CDR3, a read error is the likely cause. V and J are TRBV7-2 and TRBJ1-5, with 9 positions matching TRBD1. V was pared by 5 bases and J by 2 bases, with 4 bases of the junction left unmatched. CDR1 is SGHTA and CDR2 is FQGNSA in the germline V gene. The CDR3 sequence is 15 residues long. Written as DNA, the CDR3 is TGTGCCAGCAGCCAAGGACAGGGGCGCAATCAGCCCCAGCATTTG. Encoded protein: CASSQGQGRNQPQHL.

This rearrangement joins TRBV28 to TRBJ1-4; D perhaps matches TRBD1 (5 bases). CDR3 length equals 14 residues. Germline CDR1 and CDR2: MDHEN and SYDVKM. Trimming removed 7 bases at V and 8 bases at J, with 17 bases between. DNA for the CDR3: TGTGCCAGCAACCCCCCGGGGGGAAGGGAAAAACTGTTTTTT. Protein sequence: CASNPPGGREKLFF.

The chain combines TRBV28 with TRBJ2-5; D gene uncertain. Per the germline V gene, CDR1 is MDHEN and CDR2 is SYDVKM. Trimming left V 5 bases short and J 10 bases short, with 14 bases between. This CDR3 is 12 amino acids long. The CDR3: CASSVVGQDQYF. CDR3 DNA: TGTGCCAGCAGTGTGGTTGGGCAGGACCAGTACTTC.

In this sample, this clonotype turned up many times. The chain employs TRBV19 and TRBJ1-1; TRBD1 matches 7 bases. V dropped 4 bases and J dropped 0; count of bases not matched to a gene: 11. This CDR3 has 17 amino acids. Germline lookup yields CDR1 LNHDA and CDR2 SQIVND (reference sequence). The DNA for the CDR3 is TGTGCCAGTAGTAAACCGGGACAGAAGTCAATGAACACTGAAGCTTTCTTT. Encoded protein: CASSKPGQKSMNTEAFF.

Regarding this clonotype: This is likely a read error, given that the CDR3 carries no conserved phenylalanine or tryptophan at its end. CDR3 DNA sequence: TGTGCCAGCACGACGGGGCCCGGCTACACCTAC. Its translation: CASTTGPGYTY. J is TRBJ1-2 and V is TRBV2; weak D call: TRBD1 (5 bases). Germline CDR1 and CDR2: SNHLY and FYNNEI. CDR3 length: 11 amino acids. V was trimmed by 7 bases and J by 8 bases, leaving 11 bases between them.

The table lists this clonotype with many counts. The J gene is TRBJ2-5, the V gene TRBV12-3 or TRBV12-4; D perhaps matches TRBD1 (8 bases). Trimming shortened V by 1 base and J by 5 bases, and 20 bases separated the two germline ends. The CDR3 spans 17 residues. The CDR3 DNA reads TGTGCCAGCAGTTTAGGGAACATGGACAGGGAGGGGGAGACCCAGTACTTC. It specifies CASSLGNMDREGETQYF.